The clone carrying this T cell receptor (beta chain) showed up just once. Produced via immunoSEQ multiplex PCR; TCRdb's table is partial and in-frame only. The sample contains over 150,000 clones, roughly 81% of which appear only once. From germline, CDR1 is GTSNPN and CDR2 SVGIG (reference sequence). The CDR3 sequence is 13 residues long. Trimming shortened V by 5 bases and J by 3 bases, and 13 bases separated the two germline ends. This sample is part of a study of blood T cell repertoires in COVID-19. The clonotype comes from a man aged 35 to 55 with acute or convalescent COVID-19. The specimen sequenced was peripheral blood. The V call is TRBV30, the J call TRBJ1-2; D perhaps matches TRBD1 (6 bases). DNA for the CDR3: TGTGCCTGGCAACAGGGTCTTGACTATGGCTACACCTTC. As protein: CAWQQGLDYGYTF.